Below, one TCR beta chain is given with its context. V dropped 6 bases and J dropped 2; count of bases not matched to a gene: 4. The CDR3 contains 15 residues. The germline V gene encodes CDR1 MNHNS and CDR2 SASEGT. TCRdb's copy holds only in-frame clones and misses some; the assay was immunoSEQ multiplex PCR. The repertoire holds about 44,000 clones, with 82% as singletons. The data originate from a study of PD-L1 blockade in urothelial cancer. The rearrangement joins TRBV6-1 to TRBJ1-3; 10 bases line up with TRBD1. The origin of this receptor is a man between 65 and 85 years old with urothelial cancer. The sequencing here drew on PBMCs, taken around atezolizumab (anti-PD-L1) treatment. CDR3 residues: CASRAGQGAGNTIYF. CDR3 DNA: TGTGCCAGCAGGGCAGGACAGGGGGCTGGAAACACCATATATTTT.